A few counts support the clone carrying this T cell receptor (beta chain). The target antigen is unknown. The data are from a study of blood T cells in healthy people across ages. Whole-study findings and limits: Naive T cell percentage showed a strong correlation with the diversity of TCR beta.

The authors extracted at least 5 micrograms of total RNA per sample. Alongside a J-beta primer mix, a sample-barcoded 5' primer served in a second PCR lasting about 7 to 11 cycles. TCRdb reprocessed the 5' RACE reads via MiXCR and lists one record per CDR3 protein. The sample comprises hundreds of thousands of distinct CDR3 sequences, less than 30% of which are singletons, and roughly 30% rests with the top ten. V dropped 5 bases and J dropped 5 bases, with 16 bases sitting between them. There are 14 residues in the CDR3. Looked up from germline, CDR1 is SQVTM and CDR2 is ANQGSEA. The TCR originated in a woman in her 70s in good health. Sequencing was performed on blood. The chain carries TRBV29-1 and TRBJ2-1; possible D gene TRBD2, 6 bases. The CDR3 DNA follows: TGCAGCGTTCAGATCGGCGGGGCCCACAATGAGCAGTTCTTC. Protein sequence: CSVQIGGAHNEQFF.